The 31 T cell receptor beta chains in this list originate from one sample, sequenced in a study of persistence of HIV-infected CD4 T cells. This was the immunoSEQ version 4 assay in survey mode. Repertoires were generated with immunoSEQ multiplex PCR, while TCRdb's copy carries only in-frame clones and drops some. The sample has approximately 65,000 clones, about four fifths seen once. An overlapping HIV-1 Gag peptide pool stimulated these cells at approximately 1 ug/peptide/mL. CD40L/CD69 double-negative CD45RO-high memory CD4+ T cells were collected. The antigens for these receptors are not known. This specimen was CD4+ T cells sorted from PBMCs after approximately 19-hour stimulation, taken from a patient who received antiretroviral therapy. Source of these receptors: an adult man with HIV who was CMV-seropositive.

The chain uses TRBV7-6 and TRBJ2-6; D call uncertain. This CDR3 comprises 16 residues. Trimming removed 5 bases at V and 0 bases at J, with 11 bases between. Germline values: CDR1 SGHVS, CDR2 FNYEAQ. The CDR3 sequence: CASSDGRHSGANVLTF. The CDR3 DNA sequence: TGTGCCAGCAGCGATGGACGGCACTCTGGGGCCAACGTCCTGACTTTC.

J is TRBJ1-4 and V is TRBV19, with unresolved D. Germline V lookup: CDR1 LNHDA, CDR2 SQIVND (reference sequence). The length of the CDR3 is 15 residues. Between the trimmed V and J ends, which lost 3 bases and 3 bases, there was a span of 11 bases. For the CDR3, the DNA is TGTGCCAGTAGTATGCCTGGAGCCTCTAATGAAAAACTGTTTTTT. It codes for CASSMPGASNEKLFF.

As regards this clone: Other DNA sequences in this sample translate to the same CDR3. V and J are TRBV10-1 and TRBJ2-1; 11 positions agree with TRBD2. Trimming took 3 bases from V and 2 from J; bases not matched to a gene: 0. Germline-derived CDR1 and CDR2 are WNHNN and SYGVQD (reference sequence). The CDR3 is 15 amino acids. For the CDR3, the DNA is TGCGCCAGCAGTGATAGCGGGGGGGCCTACAATGAGCAGTTCTTC. Protein: CASSDSGGAYNEQFF.

This chain joins TRBV28 and TRBJ2-7, with unresolved D. V was trimmed by 8 bases and J by 0 bases, leaving 11 bases between them. The CDR3 spans 13 residues. Per the germline V gene, CDR1 is MDHEN and CDR2 is SYDVKM. CDR3 nucleotide sequence: TGTGCCAGCGGCTCTACAAGCTCCTACGAGCAGTACTTC. Translated, it gives CASGSTSSYEQYF.

V is TRBV4-1 and J is TRBJ1-5; 8 bases are shared with TRBD1. Per the germline V gene, CDR1 is MGHRA and CDR2 is YSYEKL. V was clipped by 4 bases and J by 7 bases; unmatched bases: 6. This CDR3 region has 14 residues. This chain's CDR3 is CASSPTGVKQPQHF. The CDR3 DNA reads as TGCGCCAGCAGCCCGACAGGGGTGAAACAGCCCCAGCATTTT.

This chain links TRBV27 with TRBJ2-3, with 8 bases that match TRBD2. V was pared by 2 bases and J by 0 bases, with 4 bases of the junction left unmatched. Germline CDR1 reads MNHEY; CDR2 reads SMNVEV (reference sequence). The CDR3 loop spans 16 amino acids. DNA for the CDR3: TGTGCCAGCAGTTTACGGGGGGGGGCTAGCACAGATACGCAGTATTTT. It codes for CASSLRGGASTDTQYF.

V usage is TRBV5-6 and J usage is TRBJ1-3; D is unresolved. This CDR3 has 15 amino acids. V was trimmed by 4 bases and J by 0 bases, leaving 11 bases between them. The germline V gene has CDR1 SGHDT and CDR2 YYEEEE. The DNA for the CDR3 is TGTGCCAGCAGCCGCCCAGAGAGCTCTGGAAACACCATATATTTT. The encoded protein is CASSRPESSGNTIYF.

There are a few counts of this clone. The chain links TRBV28 to TRBJ2-7, with D unclear. V gave up 10 bases and J gave up 2 bases, with 18 bases separating them. Germline CDR1 reads MDHEN; CDR2 reads SYDVKM. The CDR3 totals 14 residues. CDR3: CATKPVVGTYEQYF. For the CDR3, the DNA is TGTGCCACCAAACCAGTGGTGGGGACCTACGAGCAGTACTTC.

This rearrangement joins TRBV6-1 to TRBJ1-6; unclear D gene. Trimming pared 3 bases from V and 0 bases from J, leaving 6 bases between. The CDR3 loop spans 15 amino acids. CDR1 MNHNS and CDR2 SASEGT come from the germline V gene. The CDR3 DNA reads as TGTGCCAGCAGTGAGCCGAGCTCCTATAATTCACCCCTCCACTTT. Its translation is CASSEPSSYNSPLHF.

The rearrangement joins TRBV3-1 (or the pseudogene TRBV3-2) to TRBJ1-6; D not resolved. With 3 bases removed from V and 0 bases from J, the gap between germline ends came to 6 bases. Germline values: CDR1 LGHDT, CDR2 YNNKEL (reference sequence). The CDR3 has 15 residues. The CDR3 bases are TGTGCCAGCAGCCAGGACCGCTCCTATAATTCACCCCTCCACTTT. As protein: CASSQDRSYNSPLHF.

V is TRBV19 and J is TRBJ1-2, with 8 bases lining up with TRBD1. CDR3 length equals 12 residues. After removal of 5 bases from V and 6 bases from J, the junction contained 2 bases not matched to a gene. The germline CDR1 and CDR2 sequences are LNHDA and SQIVND (reference sequence). CDR3 bases: TGTGCCAGTAGTGAACAGGGGGATGGCTACACCTTC. This sequence encodes CASSEQGDGYTF.

This chain connects TRBV12-3 or TRBV12-4 to TRBJ1-5, with a tentative D call TRBD1 (6 bases). Trimming took 5 bases from V and 7 from J, leaving 12 bases between them. CDR3 length: 13 amino acids. In DNA, the CDR3 is TGTGCCAGCAGTCCCCGGGGGCGGCAGCCCCAGCATTTT. Translating it yields CASSPRGRQPQHF.

V gene TRBV19 combines with J gene TRBJ2-2; D may be TRBD2 (7 bases). The CDR3 is made up of 17 amino acids. Deletions cut 7 bases from V and 4 bases from J, with 22 bases between. CDR1 and CDR2 (germline): LNHDA, SQIVND (reference sequence). In DNA form, the CDR3 reads TGTGCCAGTAACTCTGGGGGGGCCCGACGTGGCACCGGGGAGCTGTTTTTT. This translates into CASNSGGARRGTGELFF.

The chain employs TRBV3-1 (or the pseudogene TRBV3-2) and TRBJ2-7, with 9 bases aligning to TRBD1. J gave up 3 bases and V 3 bases, and 9 bases lay outside the gene matches. This CDR3 spans 16 amino acids. Germline assignment: CDR1 LGHDT and CDR2 YNNKEL (reference sequence). The CDR3 nucleotides read TGTGCCAGCAGCCATTCCCCCGGACAGGGGAACTACGAGCAGTACTTC. This translates into CASSHSPGQGNYEQYF.

This rearrangement joins TRBV6-6 to TRBJ1-1, with TRBD1 matching 9 bases. J was trimmed by 3 bases and V by 2 bases; bases with no gene match: 1. The CDR3 covers 14 residues. CDR1 is MNHNY and CDR2 is SVGAGI in the germline V gene (reference sequence). CDR3 DNA: TGTGCCAGCAGTTACCGACAGGGGGACACTGAAGCTTTCTTT. It specifies CASSYRQGDTEAFF.

This chain links TRBV19 with TRBJ1-6; 10 bases align to TRBD1. Germline-derived CDR1 and CDR2 are LNHDA and SQIVND (reference sequence). Trimming removed 5 bases from V and 7 bases from J; junction bases left unmatched: 5. The CDR3 has 15 amino acids. The CDR3 nucleotides are TGTGCCAGTAGTTCCAAGGACAGGGGGAATTCACCCCTCCACTTT. As protein: CASSSKDRGNSPLHF.

The chain combines TRBV11-2 with TRBJ1-3; D may be TRBD1 (6 bases). Germline V CDR1 and CDR2: SGHAT, FQNNGV. This CDR3 has 16 residues. Trimming stripped 5 bases from V and 0 bases from J, with 14 bases between. CDR3 sequence reads: CASSLGQSYSGNTIYF. CDR3 in DNA: TGTGCCAGCAGCCTCGGACAGTCTTACTCTGGAAACACCATATATTTT. Full variable domain (missing parts from reference TRBV11-2 and TRBJ1-3): EAGVAQSPRYKIIEKRQSVAFWCNPISGHATLYWYQQILGQGPKLLIQFQNNGVVDDSQLPKDRFSAERLKGVDSTLKIQPAKLEDSAVYLCASSLGQSYSGNTIYFGEGSWLTVV.

The gene calls are TRBV25-1 and TRBJ2-3, with 9 bases lining up with TRBD2. The CDR3 is 16 amino acids. In germline, CDR1 is MGHDK, CDR2 SYGVNS. The V segment lost 4 bases and the J segment 2 bases; nucleotides outside the gene matches: 7. The CDR3 protein is CASSARGRGYTDTQYF. In nucleotides, the CDR3 is TGTGCCAGCAGTGCCCGCGGGAGGGGTTACACAGATACGCAGTATTTT.

This clone was seen a single time. CDR3 loop: CASSPGLAGVNSYNEQFF. CDR3 coding DNA: TGCGCCAGCAGCCCGGGACTAGCGGGGGTCAACTCCTACAATGAGCAGTTCTTC. V usage is TRBV5-1 and J usage is TRBJ2-1; 14 nucleotides match TRBD2. V trimming: 4 bases; J trimming: 0 bases; junction bases outside the gene matches: 6. Germline CDR1 is SGHRS and CDR2 is YFSETQ. The CDR3 sequence is 18 residues long. Drawing the rest from reference TRBV5-1 and TRBJ2-1, the complete variable domain is KAGVTQTPRYLIKTRGQQVTLSCSPISGHRSVSWYQQTPGQGLQFLFEYFSETQRNKGNFPGRFSGRQFSNSRSEMNVSTLELGDSALYLCASSPGLAGVNSYNEQFFGPGTRLTVL.

The chain uses TRBV6-4 and TRBJ2-6; 7 bases agree with TRBD1. This CDR3 has 19 residues. Germline trimming cut 2 bases from V and 0 bases from J; bases unmatched to any gene: 10. Germline assignment: CDR1 MRHNA and CDR2 SNTAGT. CDR3 amino acids: CASSDGQGGVISGANVLTF. DNA of the CDR3: TGTGCCAGCAGTGACGGTCAAGGGGGCGTCATCTCTGGGGCCAACGTCCTGACTTTC.

The chain recombines TRBV6-6 with TRBJ1-4, with 12 bases identical to TRBD1. CDR1 and CDR2 (germline): MNHNY, SVGAGI (reference sequence). Trimming removed 5 bases from V and 1 base from J; junction bases left unmatched: 8. The CDR3 is 18 residues long. Here the CDR3 reads CASSLRDRGRRTNEKLFF. DNA of the CDR3: TGTGCCAGCAGTCTCCGGGACAGGGGGCGTCGAACTAATGAAAAACTGTTTTTT.

The chain links TRBV5-4 to TRBJ2-1; the D gene is possibly TRBD1 (6 bases). Trimming removed 2 bases from V and 0 bases from J, with 12 bases in between. Germline V gene lookup returns CDR1 SGHNT and CDR2 YYREEE (reference sequence). The length of the CDR3 is 16 residues. Here the CDR3 reads CASSLGVGASYNEQFF. In nucleotides, the CDR3 is TGTGCCAGCAGCTTAGGGGTGGGGGCCTCCTACAATGAGCAGTTCTTC.

This chain links TRBV2 with TRBJ2-4, with 10 bases fitting TRBD1. V lost 7 bases and J lost 6; bases outside the gene matches: 12. The V gene's germline CDR1 is SNHLY and CDR2 FYNNEI. The CDR3 consists of 16 residues. The CDR3 region has the DNA TGTGCCAGCACCTCGACCGGGACAGGGGAAAGAAACATTCAGTACTTC. Translating it yields CASTSTGTGERNIQYF.

The J gene is TRBJ1-1, the V gene TRBV19; D ambiguous. Germline lookup yields CDR1 LNHDA and CDR2 SQIVND (reference sequence). Trimming cost V 4 bases and J 5 bases, with 11 bases left between them. CDR3 length equals 13 residues. For the CDR3, the DNA is TGTGCCAGTAGTACTATTATACGGACTGAAGCTTTCTTT. It yields the protein CASSTIIRTEAFF.

V is TRBV5-1 and J is TRBJ2-7; D possibly corresponds to TRBD1 (6 bases). The germline gives CDR1 SGHRS, CDR2 YFSETQ. The CDR3 totals 13 residues. The V end lost 4 bases, the J end lost 4 bases, and 12 bases lay between the germline ends. The CDR3 DNA is TGCGCCAGCAGCGACAGGCTAGCTTACGAGCAGTACTTC. It codes for CASSDRLAYEQYF.

The V and J genes are TRBV29-1 and TRBJ2-3, with 13 nucleotides matching TRBD2. The V segment lost 5 bases and the J segment 3 bases; nucleotides outside the gene matches: 11. The CDR3 runs 17 residues. Looked up from germline, CDR1 is SQVTM and CDR2 is ANQGSEA. CDR3 nucleotides: TGCAGCGTTCGTCTAAGGGGGACTAGCGGGGTGACAGATACGCAGTATTTT. Translated, it gives CSVRLRGTSGVTDTQYF.

CDR3 bases: TGTGCCAGCAGTGAAGACAGGGTCGGGGCCAACGTCCTGACTTTC. This translates into CASSEDRVGANVLTF. The rearrangement joins TRBV6-1 to TRBJ2-6; D possibly corresponds to TRBD1 (6 bases). The germline V gene encodes CDR1 MNHNS and CDR2 SASEGT. Trimming cost V 1 base and J 4 bases, with 8 bases left between them. This CDR3 region has 15 residues.

This chain connects TRBV7-9 to TRBJ1-1; tentatively, D is TRBD1 (5 bases). The CDR3 contains 14 residues. The V and J ends lost 2 bases and 4 bases respectively, with 11 bases between them. The germline V gene has CDR1 SEHNR and CDR2 FQNEAQ (reference sequence). CDR3 region: CASSLMGPGTEAFF. In DNA form, the CDR3 reads TGTGCCAGCAGCTTAATGGGACCGGGCACTGAAGCTTTCTTT.

V is TRBV3-1 (or the pseudogene TRBV3-2) and J is TRBJ2-6; 11 bases line up with TRBD2. V was pared by 4 bases and J by 0 bases, with 2 bases of the junction left unmatched. In germline, CDR1 is LGHDT, CDR2 YNNKEL (reference sequence). This CDR3 has 17 amino acids. In DNA form, the CDR3 reads TGTGCCAGCAGCCCTAGCGGGGGGCTCTCTGGGGCCAACGTCCTGACTTTC. Amino acid sequence: CASSPSGGLSGANVLTF.

The chain links TRBV5-1 to TRBJ2-4; TRBD1 matches at 7 bases. CDR3 length: 14 residues. In germline, CDR1 is SGHRS, CDR2 YFSETQ. V dropped 3 bases and J dropped 7; count of bases not matched to a gene: 7. The CDR3 loop is CASSSRQGGNIQYF. CDR3 in DNA: TGCGCCAGCAGCTCTCGACAGGGTGGCAACATTCAGTACTTC.

The chain uses TRBV6-5 and TRBJ2-1; no reliable D call. Trimming removed 4 bases from V and 7 bases from J, with 20 bases in between. This CDR3 is built from 16 residues. Germline CDR1 and CDR2: MNHEY and SVGAGI. The CDR3: CASSSISVRAVNEQFF. CDR3 bases: TGTGCCAGCAGTTCGATATCAGTAAGGGCGGTGAATGAGCAGTTCTTC.